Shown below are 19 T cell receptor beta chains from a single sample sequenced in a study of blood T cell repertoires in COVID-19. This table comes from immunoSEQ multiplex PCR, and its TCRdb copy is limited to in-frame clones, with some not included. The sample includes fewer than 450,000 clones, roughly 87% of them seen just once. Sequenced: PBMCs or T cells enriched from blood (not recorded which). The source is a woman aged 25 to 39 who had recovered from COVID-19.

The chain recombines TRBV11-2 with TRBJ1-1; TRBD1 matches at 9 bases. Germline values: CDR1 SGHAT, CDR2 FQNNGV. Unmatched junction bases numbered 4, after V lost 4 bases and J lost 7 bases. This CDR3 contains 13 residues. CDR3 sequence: CASSWGQGNEAFF. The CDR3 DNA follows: TGTGCCAGCAGCTGGGGACAGGGTAATGAAGCTTTCTTT.

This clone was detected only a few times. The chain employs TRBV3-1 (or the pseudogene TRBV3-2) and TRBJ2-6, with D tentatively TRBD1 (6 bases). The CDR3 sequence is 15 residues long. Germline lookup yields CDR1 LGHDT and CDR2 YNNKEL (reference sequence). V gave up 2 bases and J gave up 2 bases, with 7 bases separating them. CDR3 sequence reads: CASSQPGAGANVLTF. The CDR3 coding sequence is TGTGCCAGCAGCCAACCAGGGGCTGGGGCCAACGTCCTGACTTTC.

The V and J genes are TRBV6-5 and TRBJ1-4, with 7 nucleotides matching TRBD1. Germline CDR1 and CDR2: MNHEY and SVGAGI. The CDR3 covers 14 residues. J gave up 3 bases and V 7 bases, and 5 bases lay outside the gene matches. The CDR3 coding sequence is TGTGCCAGCAACCCGACAGGGTCTAATGAAAAACTGTTTTTT. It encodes CASNPTGSNEKLFF.

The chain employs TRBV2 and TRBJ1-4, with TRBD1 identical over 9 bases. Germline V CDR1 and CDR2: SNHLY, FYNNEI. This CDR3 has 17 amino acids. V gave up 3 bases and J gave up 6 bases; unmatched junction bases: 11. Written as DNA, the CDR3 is TGTGCCAGCAGTGAGTCCCGGGACAGGGTAAGTCATGAAAAACTGTTTTTT. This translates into CASSESRDRVSHEKLFF.

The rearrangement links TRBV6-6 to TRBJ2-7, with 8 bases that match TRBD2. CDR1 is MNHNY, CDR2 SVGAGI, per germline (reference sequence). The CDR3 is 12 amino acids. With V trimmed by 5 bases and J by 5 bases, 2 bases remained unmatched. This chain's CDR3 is CASSRTSNEQYF. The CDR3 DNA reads TGTGCCAGCAGTCGGACTAGCAACGAGCAGTACTTC.

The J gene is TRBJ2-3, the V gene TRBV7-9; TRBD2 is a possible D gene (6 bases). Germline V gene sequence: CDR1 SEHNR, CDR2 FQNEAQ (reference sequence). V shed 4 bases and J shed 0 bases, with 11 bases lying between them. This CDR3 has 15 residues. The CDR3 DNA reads TGTGCCAGCAGCTCTCTAGCGCTAAGCACAGATACGCAGTATTTT. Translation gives CASSSLALSTDTQYF. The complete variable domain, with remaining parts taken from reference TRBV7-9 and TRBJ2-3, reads DTGVSQNPRHKITKRGQNVTFRCDPISEHNRLYWYRQTLGQGPEFLTYFQNEAQLEKSRLLSDRFSAERPKGSFSTLEIQRTEQGDSAMYLCASSSLALSTDTQYFGPGTRLTVL.

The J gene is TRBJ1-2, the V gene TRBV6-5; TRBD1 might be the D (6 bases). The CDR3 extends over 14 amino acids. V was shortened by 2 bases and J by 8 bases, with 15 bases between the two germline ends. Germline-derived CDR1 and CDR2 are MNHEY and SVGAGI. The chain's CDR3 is CASSYGRDTRGYTF. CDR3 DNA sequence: TGTGCCAGCAGTTACGGGAGGGACACGAGGGGCTACACCTTC.

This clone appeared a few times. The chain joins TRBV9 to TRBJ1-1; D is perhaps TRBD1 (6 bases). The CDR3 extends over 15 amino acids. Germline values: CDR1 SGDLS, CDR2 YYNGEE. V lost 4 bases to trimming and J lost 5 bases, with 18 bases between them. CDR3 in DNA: TGTGCCAGCAGCATAAAACAGGGCTATGTGACTGAAGCTTTCTTT. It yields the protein CASSIKQGYVTEAFF.

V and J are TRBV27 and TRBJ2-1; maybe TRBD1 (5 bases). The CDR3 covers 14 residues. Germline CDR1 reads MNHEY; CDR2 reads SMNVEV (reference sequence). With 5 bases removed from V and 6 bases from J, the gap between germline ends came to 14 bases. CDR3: CASSRQTLGNEQFF. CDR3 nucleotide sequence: TGTGCCAGCAGTCGACAGACGCTTGGCAATGAGCAGTTCTTC.

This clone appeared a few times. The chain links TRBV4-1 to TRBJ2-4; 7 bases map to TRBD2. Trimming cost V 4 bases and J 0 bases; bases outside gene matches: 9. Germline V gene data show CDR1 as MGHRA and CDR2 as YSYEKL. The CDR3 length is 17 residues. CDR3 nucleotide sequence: TGCGCCAGCAGCCCCATTGGCGGGAGCGCAGCCAAAAACATTCAGTACTTC. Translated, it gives CASSPIGGSAAKNIQYF.

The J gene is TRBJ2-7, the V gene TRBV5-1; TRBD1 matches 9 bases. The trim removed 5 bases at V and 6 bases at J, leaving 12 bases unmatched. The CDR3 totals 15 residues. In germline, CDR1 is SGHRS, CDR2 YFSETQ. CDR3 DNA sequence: TGCGCCAGCAGGAAGCCCGGGACAGGGATTTTCGAGCAGTACTTC. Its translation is CASRKPGTGIFEQYF.

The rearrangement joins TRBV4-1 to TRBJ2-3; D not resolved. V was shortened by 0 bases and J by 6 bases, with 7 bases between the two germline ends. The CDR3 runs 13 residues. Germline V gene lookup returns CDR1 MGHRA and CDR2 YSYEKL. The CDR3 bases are TGCGCCAGCAGCCAAGAGAGTGTGGATACGCAGTATTTT. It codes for CASSQESVDTQYF.

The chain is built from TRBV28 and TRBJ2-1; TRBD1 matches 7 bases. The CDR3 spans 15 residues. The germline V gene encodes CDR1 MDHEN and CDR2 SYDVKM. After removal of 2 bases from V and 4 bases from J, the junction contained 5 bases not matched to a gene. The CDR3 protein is CASSLRRGYYNEQFF. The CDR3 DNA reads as TGTGCCAGCAGTTTACGCAGGGGGTATTACAATGAGCAGTTCTTC.

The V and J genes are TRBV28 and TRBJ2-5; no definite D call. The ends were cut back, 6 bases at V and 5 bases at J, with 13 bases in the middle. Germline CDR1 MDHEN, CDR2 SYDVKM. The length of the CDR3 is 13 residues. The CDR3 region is CASRRGLVETQYF. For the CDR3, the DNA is TGTGCCAGCAGAAGAGGCCTGGTGGAGACCCAGTACTTC.

The CDR3 DNA reads TGTGCCAGCAGCCCACCACAGGGCTCTGGAAACACCATATATTTT. Its protein product is CASSPPQGSGNTIYF. This sequence joins TRBV9 and TRBJ1-3; possible D gene TRBD1, 6 bases. The germline V gene encodes CDR1 SGDLS and CDR2 YYNGEE. The CDR3 has 15 residues. V shed 4 bases and J shed 0 bases, with 11 bases lying between them.

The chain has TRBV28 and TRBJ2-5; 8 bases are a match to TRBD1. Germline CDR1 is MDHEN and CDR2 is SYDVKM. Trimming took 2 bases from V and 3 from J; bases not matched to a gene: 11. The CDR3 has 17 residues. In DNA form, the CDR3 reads TGTGCCAGCAGTTTACAGACCACCGGGACAGGAGAAGAGACCCAGTACTTC. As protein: CASSLQTTGTGEETQYF.

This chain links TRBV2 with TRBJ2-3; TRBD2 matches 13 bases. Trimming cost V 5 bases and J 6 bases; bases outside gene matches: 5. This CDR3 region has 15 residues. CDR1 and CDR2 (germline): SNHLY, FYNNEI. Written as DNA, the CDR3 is TGTGCCAGCAGTTGGACTAGCGGGGGTGGTGATACGCAGTATTTT. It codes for CASSWTSGGGDTQYF.

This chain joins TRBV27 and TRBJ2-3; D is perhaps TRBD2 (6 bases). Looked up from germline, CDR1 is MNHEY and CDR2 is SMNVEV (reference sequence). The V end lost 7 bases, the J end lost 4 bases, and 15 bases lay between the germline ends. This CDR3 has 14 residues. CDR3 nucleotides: TGTGCCAGCAATAAACCCGGGAGTTCAGATACGCAGTATTTT. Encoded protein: CASNKPGSSDTQYF.

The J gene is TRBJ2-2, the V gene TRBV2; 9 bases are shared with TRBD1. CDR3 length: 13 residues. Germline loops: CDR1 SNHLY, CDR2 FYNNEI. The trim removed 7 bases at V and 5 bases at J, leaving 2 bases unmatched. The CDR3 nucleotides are TGTGCCAGCAAGGACAGGGGAACCGGGGAGCTGTTTTTT. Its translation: CASKDRGTGELFF.